The 10 T cell receptor beta chains reported below all come from one sample, sequenced in a study of cytomegalovirus exposure and HLA in healthy donors. The PCR was carried out with 60 Vbeta primers and 13 Jbeta primers. Sequencing was performed with immunoSEQ multiplex PCR; in TCRdb, only in-frame clones are kept and a portion is missing. The data contain 150,000 to 200,000 clones, more than 75% of them seen just once; the ten biggest clones take up 1.4%. The sample was PBMCs. The receptors stem from a male donor in good health and CMV-seronegative.

This clone was seen once. V and J are TRBV5-1 and TRBJ2-5, with 11 bases lining up with TRBD1. Germline V gene lookup returns CDR1 SGHRS and CDR2 YFSETQ. The CDR3 spans 17 residues. J gave up 5 bases and V 4 bases, and 13 bases lay outside the gene matches. CDR3: CASSQTGTGGVGETQYF. DNA for the CDR3: TGCGCCAGCAGCCAAACCGGGACAGGGGGTGTTGGGGAGACCCAGTACTTC.

The chain is built from TRBV19 and TRBJ2-3; 9 bases are a match to TRBD2. The CDR3 contains 18 residues. From germline, CDR1 is LNHDA and CDR2 SQIVND (reference sequence). Trimming took 4 bases from V and 3 from J; bases not matched to a gene: 14. The CDR3 here is CASSSIGVLAGWTDTQYF. The CDR3 nucleotides read TGTGCCAGTAGTAGTATAGGTGTCCTAGCGGGGTGGACAGATACGCAGTATTTT. The whole variable domain, remainder taken from reference TRBV19 and TRBJ2-3, is DGGITQSPKYLFRKEGQNVTLSCEQNLNHDAMYWYRQDPGQGLRLIYYSQIVNDFQKGDIAEGYSVSREKKESFPLTVTSAQKNPTAFYLCASSSIGVLAGWTDTQYFGPGTRLTVL.

The sample holds one count of this clone. The chain joins TRBV7-2 to TRBJ2-2; unclear D gene. Trimming removed 3 bases at V and 2 bases at J, with 7 bases between. The germline V gene encodes CDR1 SGHTA and CDR2 FQGNSA. This CDR3 region has 14 residues. The CDR3 DNA reads TGTGCCAGCAGCTTCTCCTTAAACACCGGGGAGCTGTTTTTT. Translating gives CASSFSLNTGELFF.

This chain uses TRBV30 with TRBJ2-3, with D possibly matching TRBD1 (6 bases). CDR1 is GTSNPN, CDR2 SVGIG, per germline (reference sequence). The ends were cut back, 1 base at V and 8 bases at J, with 10 bases in the middle. This CDR3 region has 12 residues. The CDR3 reads CAWSGTDGTQYF. CDR3 coding DNA: TGTGCCTGGAGTGGGACAGACGGTACGCAGTATTTT.

The J gene is TRBJ2-5, the V gene TRBV7-9; possible D gene TRBD2, 7 bases. The CDR3 loop spans 13 amino acids. Germline V gives CDR1 SEHNR, CDR2 FQNEAQ (reference sequence). Trimming shortened V by 5 bases and J by 1 base, and 8 bases separated the two germline ends. CDR3 residues: CASSRGAQETQYF. As DNA, the CDR3 is TGTGCCAGCAGCCGGGGGGCCCAAGAGACCCAGTACTTC. Complete variable domain (other parts from reference TRBV7-9 and TRBJ2-5): DTGVSQNPRHKITKRGQNVTFRCDPISEHNRLYWYRQTLGQGPEFLTYFQNEAQLEKSRLLSDRFSAERPKGSFSTLEIQRTEQGDSAMYLCASSRGAQETQYFGPGTRLLVL.

The V gene is TRBV7-8, the J gene TRBJ1-2; 8 positions match TRBD1. CDR1 SGHVS and CDR2 FQNEAQ come from the germline V gene. There are 16 residues in the CDR3. Unmatched junction bases numbered 8, after V lost 0 bases and J lost 5 bases. The CDR3 reads CASSLAPGGGPYGYTF. CDR3 sequence (DNA): TGTGCCAGCAGCTTAGCGCCAGGGGGCGGCCCATATGGCTACACCTTC.

This clone was seen only once. The rearrangement uses TRBV5-1 and TRBJ2-4; no firm D call. V was pared by 0 bases and J by 2 bases, with 9 bases between. Germline V gene data show CDR1 as SGHRS and CDR2 as YFSETQ. This CDR3 contains 15 residues. CDR3 sequence (DNA): TGCGCCAGCAGCTTGGTTGCAGGATCCAAAAACATTCAGTACTTC. It is translated as CASSLVAGSKNIQYF.

This clone appeared once. V is TRBV11-2 and J is TRBJ1-3; 7 nucleotides line up with TRBD1. Trimming at V came to 5 bases and at J to 4 bases, leaving 2 bases not matched to a gene. Germline V CDR1 and CDR2: SGHAT, FQNNGV. This CDR3 contains 13 residues. The CDR3, as DNA: TGTGCCAGCAGCCTGACAGGGGGAAACACCATATATTTT. Encoded protein: CASSLTGGNTIYF.

The chain employs TRBV2 and TRBJ2-5; D call uncertain. The CDR3 covers 13 residues. The V gene lost 3 bases and the J gene lost 5 bases, with 10 bases spanning the gap. Germline lookup yields CDR1 SNHLY and CDR2 FYNNEI. The CDR3 region is CASSDWSSETQYF. The CDR3 DNA is TGTGCCAGCAGTGATTGGAGCTCGGAGACCCAGTACTTC.

V usage is TRBV27 and J usage is TRBJ2-1, with TRBD2 identical over 7 bases. Germline-derived CDR1 and CDR2 are MNHEY and SMNVEV (reference sequence). This CDR3 is 15 amino acids long. Trimming took 3 bases from V and 9 from J; bases not matched to a gene: 11. The CDR3 nucleotides read TGTGCCAGCAGTTTGTCTCAGGGAGGGTATGGTGAGCAGTTCTTC. This codes for CASSLSQGGYGEQFF.